This entry lists 31 T cell receptor beta chains sequenced from one sample in a study of response to subunit inactivated influenza vaccine. TCRdb processed the RT-PCR reads anew with MiXCR; each CDR3 protein has one entry. The sample holds 500,000 to 600,000 distinct CDR3 sequences, less than 8% seen once. The source was PBMCs from blood, collected less than 30 months after vaccination. Receptors originate from a man aged 45 to 70 who received an inactivated influenza vaccine.

This clonotype was observed a few times. This rearrangement joins TRBV5-4 to TRBJ2-5; TRBD2 aligns across 13 bases. This CDR3 comprises 15 residues. Germline V lookup: CDR1 SGHNT, CDR2 YYREEE (reference sequence). J lost 8 bases, V lost 4 bases, and 8 bases had no gene match. The DNA of the CDR3 is TGTGCCAGCAGCCCGGGACTAGCGGGGCTTGGAACCCAGTACTTC. The encoded protein is CASSPGLAGLGTQYF. The full variable domain, completed using reference TRBV5-4 and TRBJ2-5, is ETGVTQSPTHLIKTRGQQVTLRCSSQSGHNTVSWYQQALGQGPQFIFQYYREEENGRGNFPPRFSGLQFPNYSSELNVNALELDDSALYLCASSPGLAGLGTQYFGPGTRLLVL.

In this sample, this clonotype turned up a few times. This chain connects TRBV10-3 to TRBJ2-1, with 8 bases aligning to TRBD2. The germline CDR1 and CDR2 sequences are ENHRY and SYGVKD. V lost 2 bases to trimming and J lost 10 bases; unmatched junction nucleotides: 7. The CDR3 consists of 14 residues. The CDR3 reads CAISERASGREQFF. For the CDR3, the DNA is TGTGCCATCAGTGAGAGGGCTAGCGGGCGAGAGCAGTTCTTC.

This clonotype was recorded at least ten times. The chain employs TRBV20-1 and TRBJ2-3, with TRBD2 identical over 11 bases. V lost 3 bases to trimming and J lost 0 bases; unmatched junction nucleotides: 5. The CDR3 extends over 16 amino acids. Germline-derived CDR1 and CDR2 are DFQATT and SNEGSKA (reference sequence). CDR3 protein: CSASSGGGPSTDTQYF. The CDR3 bases are TGCAGTGCTAGTAGCGGGGGGGGACCTAGCACAGATACGCAGTATTTT.

This chain joins TRBV4-2 and TRBJ2-5, with D unclear. With 1 base removed from V and 4 bases from J, the gap between germline ends came to 7 bases. The length of the CDR3 is 13 residues. The V gene's germline CDR1 is LGHNA and CDR2 YNFKEQ. The CDR3, as DNA: TGTGCCAGCAGCCAAGCGACACGAGAGACCCAGTACTTC. Its protein product is CASSQATRETQYF.

The V and J genes are TRBV7-2 and TRBJ1-2; the match to TRBD1 covers 7 bases. From germline, CDR1 is SGHTA and CDR2 FQGNSA. The CDR3 covers 14 residues. The V segment lost 0 bases and the J segment 4 bases; nucleotides outside the gene matches: 2. The CDR3 bases are TGTGCCAGCAGCTTAGCAGCAGGGGGCTATGGCTACACCTTC. This sequence encodes CASSLAAGGYGYTF. The full variable domain, in which reference TRBV7-2 and TRBJ1-2 provide the parts outside the CDR3, is GAGVSQSPSNKVTEKGKDVELRCDPISGHTALYWYRQSLGQGLEFLIYFQGNSAPDKSGLPSDRFSAERTGGSVSTLTIQRTQQEDSAVYLCASSLAAGGYGYTFGSGTRLTVV.

The J gene is TRBJ2-7, the V gene TRBV5-1; D unclear. The germline V and J ends were trimmed by 7 bases and 3 bases, with 11 bases remaining between them. CDR3 size: 12 residues. The germline V gene has CDR1 SGHRS and CDR2 YFSETQ. This CDR3 is CASGPGGYEQYF. CDR3 bases: TGCGCCAGCGGACCGGGCGGCTACGAGCAGTACTTC.

The J gene is TRBJ2-1, the V gene TRBV6-2 or TRBV6-3; a possible D gene is TRBD2 (5 bases). Per the germline V gene, CDR1 is MNHEY and CDR2 is SVGEGT. The CDR3 totals 14 residues. Trimming left V 5 bases short and J 4 bases short, with 12 bases between. The CDR3 region is CASSRGVGYNEQFF. In nucleotides, the CDR3 is TGTGCCAGCAGTCGGGGAGTCGGTTACAATGAGCAGTTCTTC.

This clonotype was seen a handful of times. This chain links TRBV29-1 with TRBJ2-7; 12 bases map to TRBD1. Germline lookup yields CDR1 SQVTM and CDR2 ANQGSEA. Unmatched junction bases numbered 5, after V lost 4 bases and J lost 7 bases. The CDR3 spans 13 residues. For the CDR3, the DNA is TGCAGCGTTGCCGGGACAGGGGGCAGGGAGCAGTACTTC. Its protein product is CSVAGTGGREQYF.

This clonotype was observed a handful of times. The CDR3 sequence is CASSAAGVLYEQYF. The CDR3 DNA follows: TGTGCCAGCAGTGCCGCGGGAGTCCTCTACGAGCAGTACTTC. The chain links TRBV27 to TRBJ2-7, with 7 bases that match TRBD2. V shed 5 bases and J 3 bases; nucleotides not matched to a gene: 7. The CDR3 consists of 14 residues. Germline V gene data show CDR1 as MNHEY and CDR2 as SMNVEV (reference sequence).

The CDR3 sequence is CASSGRQGPWANVLTF. CDR3 bases: TGTGCCAGCAGTGGCCGGCAGGGCCCCTGGGCCAACGTCCTGACTTTC. The chain employs TRBV25-1 and TRBJ2-6, with D possibly TRBD1 on 5 matching bases. The CDR3 extends over 16 amino acids. V was cut by 4 bases and J by 5 bases, with 15 bases left in between. The germline CDR1 and CDR2 sequences are MGHDK and SYGVNS. Using reference TRBV25-1 and TRBJ2-6 for the parts outside the CDR3, the full variable domain is EADIYQTPRYLVIGTGKKITLECSQTMGHDKMYWYQQDPGMELHLIHYSYGVNSTEKGDLSSESTVSRIRTEHFPLTLESARPSHTSQYLCASSGRQGPWANVLTFGAGSRLTVL.

This clonotype was observed a few times. The CDR3 DNA reads TGCAGTGCTAGAGATTCTGGGACAAGGGCTAAAGGCACAGATACGCAGTATTTT. Protein: CSARDSGTRAKGTDTQYF. The J gene is TRBJ2-3, the V gene TRBV20-1; D possibly corresponds to TRBD1 (6 bases). There are 18 residues in the CDR3. V shed 0 bases and J shed 1 base, with 20 bases lying between them. Germline V gene data show CDR1 as DFQATT and CDR2 as SNEGSKA (reference sequence).

CDR3 DNA: TGTGCCATCAGTGACCAGAGGGACCGCGGAAGGGTTGGCGAGCAGTACTTC. Amino acids: CAISDQRDRGRVGEQYF. The V call is TRBV10-3, the J call TRBJ2-7; D may match TRBD1 or TRBD2 (5 bases each). CDR1 ENHRY and CDR2 SYGVKD come from the germline V gene. V lost 3 bases and J lost 6, with 24 bases in between. The CDR3 length is 17 residues.

In this sample, this clonotype turned up many times. The chain couples TRBV4-2 to TRBJ1-5; the D is unclear. Trimming shortened V by 3 bases and J by 3 bases, and 6 bases separated the two germline ends. The length of the CDR3 is 13 residues. Germline CDR1 reads LGHNA; CDR2 reads YNFKEQ. The CDR3 region is CASSQKYNQPQHF. CDR3 nucleotides: TGTGCCAGCAGCCAGAAGTACAATCAGCCCCAGCATTTT.

This clonotype was counted many times. The chain couples TRBV12-3 or TRBV12-4 to TRBJ2-3, with D perhaps TRBD2 (6 bases). The CDR3 consists of 14 residues. The ends were cut back, 3 bases at V and 0 bases at J, with 7 bases in the middle. The CDR3 nucleotides read TGTGCCAGCAGTTTCCGGGAGAGCACAGATACGCAGTATTTT. This sequence encodes CASSFRESTDTQYF.

This clonotype was recorded many times. The chain recombines TRBV20-1 with TRBJ2-1; D not resolved. The germline V gene has CDR1 DFQATT and CDR2 SNEGSKA (reference sequence). This CDR3 has 16 residues. The ends were cut back, 6 bases at V and 0 bases at J, with 18 bases in the middle. The CDR3 nucleotides read TGCAGTGCCCCCCTAATGAGCGCGAGCTCCTACAATGAGCAGTTCTTC. Its translation is CSAPLMSASSYNEQFF.

A few counts support this clonotype. The chain recombines TRBV7-6 with TRBJ2-1; no clear D gene. The CDR3 has 14 amino acids. The germline V and J ends were trimmed by 5 bases and 5 bases, with 13 bases remaining between them. CDR1 and CDR2 from the germline V gene are SGHVS and FNYEAQ. The DNA for the CDR3 is TGTGCCAGCAGCCAGCTAACCGGTAACAATGAGCAGTTCTTC. Translated: CASSQLTGNNEQFF.

The CDR3 region has the DNA TGTGCCAGCGGATTGGAGGGAAACACTGAAGCTTTCTTT. Its translation is CASGLEGNTEAFF. The chain uses TRBV2 and TRBJ1-1; no reliable D call. The V and J ends lost 8 bases and 2 bases respectively, with 12 bases between them. This CDR3 comprises 13 residues. Germline assignment: CDR1 SNHLY and CDR2 FYNNEI.

The CDR3 DNA sequence: TGTGCCAGCAGTGAGGGTCGAGGGGAATACAATGAGCAGTTCTTC. It is translated as CASSEGRGEYNEQFF. V and J are TRBV6-1 and TRBJ2-1; either TRBD1 or TRBD2 may supply D (5 bases each). CDR3 length: 15 residues. V shed 3 bases and J shed 4 bases, with 13 bases lying between them. Germline V gives CDR1 MNHNS, CDR2 SASEGT.

This clonotype has a count of ten or more. The gene calls are TRBV3-1 and TRBJ2-7; the D is unclear. The CDR3 contains 13 residues. Trimming took 4 bases from V and 6 from J, leaving 13 bases between them. CDR1 is LGHDT and CDR2 is YNNKEL in the germline V gene (reference sequence). CDR3 DNA sequence: TGTGCCAGCAGCCCGGAGAGATGGCGCGAGCAGTACTTC. Its translation: CASSPERWREQYF.

This clonotype has only a few counts. V is TRBV10-3 and J is TRBJ2-1; no firm D call. This CDR3 has 14 residues. Trimming removed 5 bases at V and 2 bases at J, with 10 bases between. CDR1 is ENHRY, CDR2 SYGVKD, per germline. This chain's CDR3 is CAISPDLAYNEQFF. As DNA, the CDR3 is TGTGCCATCAGTCCTGACTTAGCCTACAATGAGCAGTTCTTC.

This clonotype was counted at least ten times. The genes are TRBV29-1 and TRBJ2-3; D not certain. Germline V gene data show CDR1 as SQVTM and CDR2 as ANQGSEA. V lost 2 bases and J 4 bases, leaving 13 bases between the germline ends. The CDR3 spans 14 residues. The CDR3 is CSVEFSGPADTQYF. The CDR3 coding sequence is TGCAGCGTTGAATTTTCCGGGCCGGCAGATACGCAGTATTTT.

This clonotype was recorded at least ten times. The genes are TRBV4-1 and TRBJ1-4, with 7 bases matching TRBD1. V lost 4 bases, J lost 6 bases, and 14 bases stayed unmatched. The CDR3 has 17 amino acids. The germline gives CDR1 MGHRA, CDR2 YSYEKL. CDR3 loop: CASSLRKTGEGDEKLFF. The CDR3 DNA follows: TGCGCCAGCAGCCTGCGGAAAACAGGGGAGGGGGATGAAAAACTGTTTTTT.

This clonotype showed up many times. The chain carries TRBV6-2 or TRBV6-3 and TRBJ1-5, with a tentative D call TRBD1 (6 bases). Germline CDR1 reads MNHEY; CDR2 reads SVGEGT. The CDR3 extends over 17 amino acids. The V end was cut by 0 bases, the J end by 1 base, with 13 bases between. The CDR3 bases are TGTGCCAGCAGTTACTCTGGGCTGGGGGCCAGCAATCAGCCCCAGCATTTT. Translated, it gives CASSYSGLGASNQPQHF.

This clonotype was counted only a few times. The V gene is TRBV5-5, the J gene TRBJ2-1, with a tentative D call TRBD1 (5 bases). Trimming shortened V by 0 bases and J by 4 bases, and 11 bases separated the two germline ends. Per the germline V gene, CDR1 is SGHKS and CDR2 is YYEKEE (reference sequence). This CDR3 region has 15 residues. Here the CDR3 reads CASSLVSQAYNEQFF. As DNA, the CDR3 is TGTGCCAGCAGCTTGGTGTCACAGGCTTACAATGAGCAGTTCTTC.

The chain links TRBV20-1 to TRBJ2-3; 9 bases align to TRBD2. The CDR3 loop spans 18 amino acids. The V gene's germline CDR1 is DFQATT and CDR2 SNEGSKA (reference sequence). Trimming removed 0 bases from V and 6 bases from J; junction bases left unmatched: 16. Written as DNA, the CDR3 is TGCAGTGCTAGAGAGCCAAATTCCGGGACTAGCCGGTCGGATACGCAGTATTTT. Translation gives CSAREPNSGTSRSDTQYF.

This clonotype was seen only a few times. In nucleotides, the CDR3 is TGTGCCTGGTCTGGACTGGCCCGCGAGCAGTACTTC. Translation gives CAWSGLAREQYF. V and J are TRBV30 and TRBJ2-7; perhaps TRBD2 as D (5 bases). Trimming left V 5 bases short and J 6 bases short, with 14 bases between. The CDR3 extends over 12 amino acids. Germline CDR1 GTSNPN, CDR2 SVGIG (reference sequence). The full variable domain, with the rest looked up from reference TRBV30 and TRBJ2-7, is SQTIHQWPATLVQPVGSPLSLECTVEGTSNPNLYWYRQAAGRGLQLLFYSVGIGQISSEVPQNLSASRPQDRQFILSSKKLLLSDSGFYLCAWSGLAREQYFGPGTRLTVT.

In this sample, this clonotype turned up many times. This chain connects TRBV12-3 or TRBV12-4 to TRBJ2-1; 14 bases line up with TRBD2. The junction had 8 bases not matched to a gene; V was cut back by 2 bases and J by 8 bases. The CDR3 has 17 residues. Here the CDR3 reads CASSLWGTSGGRDEQFF. The CDR3 region has the DNA TGTGCCAGCAGTTTATGGGGGACTAGCGGGGGTAGGGATGAGCAGTTCTTC.

This clonotype has ten or more counts. The V gene is TRBV2, the J gene TRBJ1-1; TRBD1 might be the D (6 bases). CDR3 length: 14 residues. Trimming took off 6 bases at V and 0 bases at J, with 11 bases between the two ends. Germline assignment: CDR1 SNHLY and CDR2 FYNNEI. The CDR3 sequence: CASSRGQVNTEAFF. As DNA, the CDR3 is TGTGCCAGCAGCAGGGGCCAGGTGAACACTGAAGCTTTCTTT.

The chain combines TRBV7-9 with TRBJ2-1; no definite D call. The CDR3 is 15 amino acids. The V and J ends lost 4 bases and 2 bases respectively, with 12 bases between them. CDR1 SEHNR and CDR2 FQNEAQ come from the germline V gene (reference sequence). CDR3 loop: CASSSRRVPYNEQFF. As DNA, the CDR3 is TGTGCCAGCAGCTCGCGGCGAGTCCCCTACAATGAGCAGTTCTTC.

This clonotype was counted a few times. V and J are TRBV9 and TRBJ2-3, with 14 bases that match TRBD2. Per the germline V gene, CDR1 is SGDLS and CDR2 is YYNGEE. Germline trimming cut 3 bases from V and 3 bases from J; bases unmatched to any gene: 9. The CDR3 extends over 18 amino acids. The CDR3 DNA follows: TGTGCCAGCAGCGCATTCGTTGGGACTAGCGGGAGAACAGATACGCAGTATTTT. Its protein is CASSAFVGTSGRTDTQYF.

This clonotype has just a few counts. The chain employs TRBV18 and TRBJ2-7; D is possibly TRBD2 (5 bases). Trimming took 5 bases from V and 5 from J, leaving 10 bases between them. Germline-derived CDR1 and CDR2 are KGHSH and LQKENI. The CDR3 is 12 amino acids. The CDR3: CASSARVDEQYF. The CDR3 DNA is TGTGCCAGCTCAGCGAGGGTAGACGAGCAGTACTTC.